The T cell receptor beta chain described here comes from a study of tumor-infiltrating lymphocytes in primary liver carcinoma. Study-wide context: Tumor staging was T1-T3 N0M0; sizes spanned roughly 4.2 to 10 cm across. Study-wide results and caveats: Tumor-adjacent and tumor-blood pairs displayed less overlap than did pairs of tumor regions. No comparison of CD4+ and CD8+ repertoires was made, since the samples were bulk unsorted.

To note about this clonotype: Its antigen is not identified.

From approximately 0.5 ug of total RNA, TCR beta-specific cDNA was reverse-transcribed using a constant-region primer. Each TCR beta library was derived from three nested multiplex PCR rounds that employed slightly modified ARM-PCR. PCR rounds one and two used TRBV1-TRBV30 forward primers with a C-beta reverse primer for about 11 cycles each. TCRdb analysed the multiplex PCR reads with MiXCR anew, one entry per CDR3 protein. The repertoire consists of approximately 210,000 distinct CDR3 sequences, with around 60% occurring once and the leading ten covering about 7.1%. Germline-derived CDR1 and CDR2 are SGHAT and FQNNGV. This CDR3 contains 17 residues. The blood RNA (from unsorted whole blood) was obtained, and germline DNA was also extracted.

The chain uses TRBV11-2 and TRBJ2-1; 8 bases are shared with TRBD1. This receptor was taken from a woman between 55 and 75 years old with primary liver carcinoma and hepatitis B virus infection. Sequencing was done on a sample of peripheral blood. Written as DNA, the CDR3 is TGTACCACCAGCTTAACCCACAGACAGGGGTACAGGGGTGAGCAGTTCTTC. Its translation: CTTSLTHRQGYRGEQFF.